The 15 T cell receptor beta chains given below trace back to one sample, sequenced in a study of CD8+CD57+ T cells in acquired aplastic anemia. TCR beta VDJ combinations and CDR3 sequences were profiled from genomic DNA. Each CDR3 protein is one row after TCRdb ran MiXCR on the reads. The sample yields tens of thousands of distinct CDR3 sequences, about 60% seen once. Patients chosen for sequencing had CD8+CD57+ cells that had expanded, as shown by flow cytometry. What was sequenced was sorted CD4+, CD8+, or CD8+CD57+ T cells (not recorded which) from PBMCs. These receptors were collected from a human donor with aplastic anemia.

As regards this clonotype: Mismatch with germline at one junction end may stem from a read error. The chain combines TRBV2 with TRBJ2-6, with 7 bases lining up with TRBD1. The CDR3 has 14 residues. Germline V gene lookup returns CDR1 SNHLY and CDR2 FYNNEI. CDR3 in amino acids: CASSQDAGGNVLTF. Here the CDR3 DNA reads TGTGCCAGCAGCCAAGACGCAGGGGGCAACGTCCTGACTTTC.

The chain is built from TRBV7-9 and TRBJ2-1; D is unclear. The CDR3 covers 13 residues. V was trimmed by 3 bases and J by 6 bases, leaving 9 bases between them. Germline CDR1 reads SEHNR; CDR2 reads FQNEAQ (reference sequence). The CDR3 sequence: CASSFAPGNEQFF. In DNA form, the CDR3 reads TGTGCCAGCAGCTTTGCCCCTGGCAATGAGCAGTTCTTC.

CDR3 amino acids: CASRAAGSTDTQYF. The DNA of the CDR3 is TGTGCCAGTCGGGCGGCCGGGAGCACAGATACGCAGTATTTT. This sequence joins TRBV19 and TRBJ2-3; D is undetermined. Trimming left V 8 bases short and J 0 bases short, with 12 bases between. Germline loops: CDR1 LNHDA, CDR2 SQIVND (reference sequence). This CDR3 has 14 residues.

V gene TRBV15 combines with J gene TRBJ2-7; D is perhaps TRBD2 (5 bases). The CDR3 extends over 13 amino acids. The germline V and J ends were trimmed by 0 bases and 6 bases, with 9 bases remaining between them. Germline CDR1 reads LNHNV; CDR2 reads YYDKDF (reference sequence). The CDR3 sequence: CATSRDLEGEQYF. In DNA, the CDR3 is TGTGCCACCAGCAGAGATCTAGAGGGCGAGCAGTACTTC.

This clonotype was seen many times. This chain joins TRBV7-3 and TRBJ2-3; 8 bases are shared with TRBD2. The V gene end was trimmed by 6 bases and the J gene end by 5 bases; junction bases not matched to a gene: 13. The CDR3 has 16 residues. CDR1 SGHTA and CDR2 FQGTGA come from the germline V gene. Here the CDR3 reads CASSSAGGGLGDTQYF. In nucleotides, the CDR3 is TGTGCCAGCAGTTCTGCCGGCGGGGGGCTTGGAGATACGCAGTATTTT.

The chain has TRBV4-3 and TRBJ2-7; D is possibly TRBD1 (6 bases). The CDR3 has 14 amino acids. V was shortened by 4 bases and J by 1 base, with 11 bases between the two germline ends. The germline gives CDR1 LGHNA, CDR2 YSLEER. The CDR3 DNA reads TGCGCCAGCAGCCCCCAGGGGCAATCCTACGAGCAGTACTTC. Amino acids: CASSPQGQSYEQYF.

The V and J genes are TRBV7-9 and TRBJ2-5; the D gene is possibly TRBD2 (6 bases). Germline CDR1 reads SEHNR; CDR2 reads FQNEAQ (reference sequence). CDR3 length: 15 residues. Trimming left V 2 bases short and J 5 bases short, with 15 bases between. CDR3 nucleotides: TGTGCCAGCAGCTTAAGTGGGGGGTCCTGGGAGACCCAGTACTTC. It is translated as CASSLSGGSWETQYF.

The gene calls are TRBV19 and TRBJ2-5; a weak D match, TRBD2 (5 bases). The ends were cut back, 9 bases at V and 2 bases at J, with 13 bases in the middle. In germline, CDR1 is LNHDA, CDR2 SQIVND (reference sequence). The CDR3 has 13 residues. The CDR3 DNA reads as TGTGCCAGCAACGGGATGCCGCAAGAGACCCAGTACTTC. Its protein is CASNGMPQETQYF.

The chain's CDR3 is CASKLAGAGLETQYF. CDR3 bases: TGTGCCAGCAAACTAGCGGGGGCAGGTTTAGAGACCCAGTACTTC. The rearrangement links TRBV2 to TRBJ2-5, with 11 bases lining up with TRBD2. V was clipped by 7 bases and J by 4 bases; unmatched bases: 8. CDR3 length: 15 residues. Germline loops: CDR1 SNHLY, CDR2 FYNNEI.

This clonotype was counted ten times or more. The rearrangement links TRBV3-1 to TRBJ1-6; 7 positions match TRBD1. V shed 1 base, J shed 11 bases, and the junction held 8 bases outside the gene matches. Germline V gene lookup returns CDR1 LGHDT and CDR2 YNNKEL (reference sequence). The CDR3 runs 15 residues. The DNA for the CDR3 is TGTGCCAGCAGCCAAGGAGGACAGGCTAGTACACCCCTCCACTTT. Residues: CASSQGGQASTPLHF.

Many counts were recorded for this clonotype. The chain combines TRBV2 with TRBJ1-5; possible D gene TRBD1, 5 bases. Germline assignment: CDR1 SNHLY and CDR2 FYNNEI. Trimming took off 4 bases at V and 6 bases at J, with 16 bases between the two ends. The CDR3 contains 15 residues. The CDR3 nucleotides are TGTGCCAGCAGTGTGGGGGGGGGGGGGTCTCAGCCCCAGCATTTT. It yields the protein CASSVGGGGSQPQHF.

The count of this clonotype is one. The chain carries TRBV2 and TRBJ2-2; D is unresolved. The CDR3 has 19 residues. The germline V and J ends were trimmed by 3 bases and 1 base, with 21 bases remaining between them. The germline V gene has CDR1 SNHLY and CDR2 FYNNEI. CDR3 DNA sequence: TGTGCCAGCAGTGACAGTCCGGGCCGGCGCCTGGTGAACACCGGGGAGCTGTTTTTT. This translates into CASSDSPGRRLVNTGELFF. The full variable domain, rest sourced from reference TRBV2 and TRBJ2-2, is EPEVTQTPSHQVTQMGQEVILRCVPISNHLYFYWYRQILGQKVEFLVSFYNNEISEKSEIFDDQFSVERPDGSNFTLKIRSTKLEDSAMYFCASSDSPGRRLVNTGELFFGEGSRLTVL.

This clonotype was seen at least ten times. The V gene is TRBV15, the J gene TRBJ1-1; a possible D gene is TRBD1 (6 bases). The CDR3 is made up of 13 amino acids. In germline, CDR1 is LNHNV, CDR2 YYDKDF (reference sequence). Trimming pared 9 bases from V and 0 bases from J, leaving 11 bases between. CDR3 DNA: TGTGCCACAAAACAGGGCGTGAACACTGAAGCTTTCTTT. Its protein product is CATKQGVNTEAFF.

CDR3 protein: CASRKDIMNTEAFF. CDR3 in DNA: TGTGCCAGTAGAAAAGACATAATGAACACTGAAGCTTTCTTT. The chain employs TRBV2 and TRBJ1-1, with D unresolved. From germline, CDR1 is SNHLY and CDR2 FYNNEI. The CDR3 consists of 14 residues. Trimming removed 9 bases at V and 0 bases at J, with 14 bases between.

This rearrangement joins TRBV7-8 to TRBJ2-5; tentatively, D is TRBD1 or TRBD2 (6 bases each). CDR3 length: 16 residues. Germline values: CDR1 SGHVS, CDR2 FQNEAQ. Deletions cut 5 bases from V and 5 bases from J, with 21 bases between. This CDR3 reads CASSAGQGSGFETQYF. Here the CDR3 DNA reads TGTGCCAGCAGCGCGGGGCAGGGGAGTGGGTTTGAGACCCAGTACTTC. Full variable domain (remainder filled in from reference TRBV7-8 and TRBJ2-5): GAGVSQSPRYKVAKRGQDVALRCDPISGHVSLFWYQQALGQGPEFLTYFQNEAQLDKSGLPSDRFFAERPEGSVSTLKIQRTQQEDSAVYLCASSAGQGSGFETQYFGPGTRLLVL.